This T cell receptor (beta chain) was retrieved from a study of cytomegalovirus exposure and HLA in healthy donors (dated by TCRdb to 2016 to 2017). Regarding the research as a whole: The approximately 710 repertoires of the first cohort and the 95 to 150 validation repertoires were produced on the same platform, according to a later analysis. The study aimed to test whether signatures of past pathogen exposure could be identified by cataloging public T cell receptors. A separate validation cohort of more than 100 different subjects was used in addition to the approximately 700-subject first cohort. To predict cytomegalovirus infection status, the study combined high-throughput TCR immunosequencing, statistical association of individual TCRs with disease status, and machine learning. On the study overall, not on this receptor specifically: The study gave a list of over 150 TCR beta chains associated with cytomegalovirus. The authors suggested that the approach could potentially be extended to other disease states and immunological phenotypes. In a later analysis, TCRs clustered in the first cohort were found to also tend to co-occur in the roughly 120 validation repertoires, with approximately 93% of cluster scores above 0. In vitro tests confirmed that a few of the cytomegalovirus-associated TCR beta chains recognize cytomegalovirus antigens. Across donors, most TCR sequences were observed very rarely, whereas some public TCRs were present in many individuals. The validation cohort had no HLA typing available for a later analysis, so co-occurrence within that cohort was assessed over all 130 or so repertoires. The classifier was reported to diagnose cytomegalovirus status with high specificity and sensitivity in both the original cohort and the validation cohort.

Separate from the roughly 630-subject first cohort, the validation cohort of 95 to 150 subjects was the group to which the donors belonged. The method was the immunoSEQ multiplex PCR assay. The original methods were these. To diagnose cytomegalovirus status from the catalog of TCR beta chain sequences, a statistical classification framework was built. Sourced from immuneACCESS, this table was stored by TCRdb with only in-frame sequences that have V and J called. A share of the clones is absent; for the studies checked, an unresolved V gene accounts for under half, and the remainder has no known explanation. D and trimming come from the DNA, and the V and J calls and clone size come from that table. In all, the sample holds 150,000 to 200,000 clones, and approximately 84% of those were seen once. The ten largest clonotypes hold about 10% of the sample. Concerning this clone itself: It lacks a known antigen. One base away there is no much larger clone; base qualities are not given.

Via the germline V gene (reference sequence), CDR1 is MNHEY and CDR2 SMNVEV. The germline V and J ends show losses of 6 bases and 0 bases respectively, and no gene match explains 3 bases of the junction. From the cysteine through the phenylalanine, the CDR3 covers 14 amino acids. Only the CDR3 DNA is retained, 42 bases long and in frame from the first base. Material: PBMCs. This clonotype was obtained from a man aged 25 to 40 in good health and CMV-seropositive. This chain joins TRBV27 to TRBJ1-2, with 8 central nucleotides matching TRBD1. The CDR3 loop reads CASRGTGSNYGYTF. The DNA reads TGTGCCAGCAGGGGGACAGGTTCTAACTATGGCTACACCTTC.